Presented here are 29 T cell receptor beta chains from one specimen sequenced in a study of cytomegalovirus exposure and HLA in healthy donors (dated by TCRdb to the late 2010s). The library was prepared using the immunoSEQ multiplex PCR assay. For the multiplex PCR, a mixture combining 60 forward primers for TCR Vbeta segments and 13 reverse primers for TCR Jbeta segments was used. Here the immuneACCESS table is served through TCRdb, limited to in-frame sequences with V and J called. Missing clones are a known gap in these copies; in checked studies unresolved V genes cover under half, and the rest lacks a known reason. Within this sample are over 150,000 clones, with approximately 79% of them counted one time only. The ten largest account for about 4.5% of the sample. The sequenced material came from PBMCs. The source is a man between 35 and 55 years old in good health and CMV-seronegative.

J is TRBJ2-3 and V is TRBV4-1, with TRBD2 matching 8 bases. Looked up from germline, CDR1 is MGHRA and CDR2 is YSYEKL. J was trimmed by 1 base and V by 3 bases; bases with no gene match: 6. The CDR3 has 16 amino acids. CDR3 sequence (DNA): TGCGCCAGCAGCCACATAGCGGGGCAGCGCACAGATACGCAGTATTTT. Its protein product is CASSHIAGQRTDTQYF.

This clone was seen once. The V call is TRBV25-1, the J call TRBJ1-4; 7 bases map to TRBD1. Per germline, CDR1 MGHDK and CDR2 SYGVNS. The trim removed 11 bases at V and 7 bases at J, leaving 4 bases unmatched. The CDR3 extends over 11 amino acids. CDR3 in amino acids: CAEGALEKLFF. The CDR3 DNA reads as TGTGCCGAGGGGGCACTTGAAAAACTGTTTTTT.

The genes are TRBV5-1 and TRBJ2-7, with TRBD2 as a possible D gene (6 bases). The germline CDR1 and CDR2 sequences are SGHRS and YFSETQ. The CDR3 covers 15 residues. The ends were cut back, 4 bases at V and 0 bases at J, with 14 bases in the middle. The CDR3 nucleotides read TGCGCCAGCAGCCCGACGGGAGCGAACTCCTACGAGCAGTACTTC. As protein: CASSPTGANSYEQYF.

This chain joins TRBV5-8 and TRBJ2-7, with 7 bases lining up with TRBD1. V gave up 2 bases and J gave up 3 bases; unmatched junction bases: 2. The length of the CDR3 is 13 residues. CDR1 and CDR2 from the germline V gene are SGHTS and YDEGEE. CDR3 sequence reads: CASSLGQVYEQYF. As DNA, the CDR3 is TGTGCCAGCAGCTTAGGACAGGTCTACGAGCAGTACTTC.

V and J are TRBV4-1 and TRBJ2-7; 7 nucleotides agree with TRBD1. The V and J ends lost 0 bases and 7 bases, in that order; junction bases with no gene match: 6. The CDR3 totals 14 residues. Germline V gene lookup returns CDR1 MGHRA and CDR2 YSYEKL. The CDR3 DNA reads as TGCGCCAGCAGCCAAGATTGGGACAGAGGAGAGCAGTACTTC. This encodes CASSQDWDRGEQYF.

This chain connects TRBV19 to TRBJ1-6, with 11 bases identical to TRBD1. CDR1 and CDR2 (germline): LNHDA, SQIVND (reference sequence). V was pared by 4 bases and J by 10 bases, with 3 bases of the junction left unmatched. The CDR3 totals 14 residues. This CDR3 reads CASSRTGGDSPLHF. The CDR3 region has the DNA TGTGCCAGTAGTAGGACAGGGGGCGACTCACCCCTCCACTTT.

This clone was recorded a few times. The chain has TRBV2 and TRBJ2-7; D is undetermined. CDR3 length equals 15 residues. The ends were cut back, 4 bases at V and 2 bases at J, with 15 bases in the middle. Germline V gene sequence: CDR1 SNHLY, CDR2 FYNNEI. The CDR3 loop reads CASSGFETYTYEQYF. The DNA of the CDR3 is TGTGCCAGCAGTGGGTTTGAGACTTACACCTACGAGCAGTACTTC.

The gene calls are TRBV6-1 and TRBJ2-2, with D possibly matching TRBD1 (6 bases). The germline gives CDR1 MNHNS, CDR2 SASEGT. The CDR3 covers 15 residues. Trimming left V 4 bases short and J 4 bases short, with 13 bases between. Here the CDR3 reads CASSVSAGATGELFF. The CDR3 DNA sequence: TGTGCCAGCAGTGTTTCAGCAGGGGCCACCGGGGAGCTGTTTTTT.

In DNA form, the CDR3 reads TGTGCCAGCGCAGACGGTGGACAGGCACCCCGCACAGATACGCAGTATTTT. It encodes CASADGGQAPRTDTQYF. The chain recombines TRBV5-4 with TRBJ2-3, with 7 bases identical to TRBD1. The germline gives CDR1 SGHNT, CDR2 YYREEE (reference sequence). The V segment lost 7 bases and the J segment 1 base; nucleotides outside the gene matches: 15. The CDR3 is 17 amino acids.

A word on this clone: The junction does not match germline at one end; this may be a read error. This chain uses TRBV7-7 with TRBJ2-7, with D tentatively TRBD1 (6 bases). Germline V gene sequence: CDR1 SSHAT, CDR2 FNYEAQ (reference sequence). This CDR3 spans 13 amino acids. The CDR3: CASSLQGTYEQYF. Here the CDR3 DNA reads TGTGCTAGCAGCTTACAGGGAACATACGAGCAGTACTTC.

This chain links TRBV6-1 with TRBJ2-7, with 8 positions matching TRBD2. J lost 9 bases, V lost 1 base, and 5 bases had no gene match. Germline CDR1 and CDR2: MNHNS and SASEGT. The CDR3 totals 13 residues. The CDR3 protein is CASSEEGLVVQYF. DNA for the CDR3: TGTGCCAGCAGTGAAGAGGGACTAGTGGTGCAGTACTTC.

Worth noting for this clone: The same CDR3 arises from other DNA sequences in this sample as well. This chain links TRBV5-1 with TRBJ2-7; 11 nucleotides line up with TRBD1. The V gene's germline CDR1 is SGHRS and CDR2 YFSETQ. After removal of 2 bases from V and 0 bases from J, the junction contained 4 bases not matched to a gene. The length of the CDR3 is 16 residues. The CDR3 DNA reads TGCGCCAGCAGCTTACAGGGACAGGGGGTCTCCTACGAGCAGTACTTC. Its translation is CASSLQGQGVSYEQYF.

V and J are TRBV5-4 and TRBJ1-6; maybe TRBD1 (6 bases). V was pared by 4 bases and J by 7 bases, with 15 bases between. The CDR3 is 15 residues long. Germline V gene data show CDR1 as SGHNT and CDR2 as YYREEE (reference sequence). This CDR3 reads CASSGTGQSNSPLHF. CDR3 DNA: TGTGCCAGCAGCGGTACGGGACAATCAAATTCACCCCTCCACTTT.

This chain uses TRBV7-3 with TRBJ2-2, with D tentatively TRBD1 (5 bases). The CDR3 consists of 13 residues. Trimming left V 4 bases short and J 5 bases short, with 8 bases between. The germline V gene has CDR1 SGHTA and CDR2 FQGTGA. The CDR3 spells CASSSPGTGELFF. In DNA form, the CDR3 reads TGTGCCAGCAGCTCCCCAGGGACCGGGGAGCTGTTTTTT.

The chain links TRBV28 to TRBJ1-2; no definite D call. The CDR3 loop spans 15 amino acids. V dropped 1 base and J dropped 3 bases, with 12 bases sitting between them. Germline loops: CDR1 MDHEN, CDR2 SYDVKM. The CDR3 loop reads CASSLYRPMDYGYTF. The CDR3 DNA is TGTGCCAGCAGTTTATACAGACCGATGGACTATGGCTACACCTTC.

This chain joins TRBV10-3 and TRBJ1-1, with 7 bases fitting TRBD1. CDR3 size: 14 residues. The germline V gene encodes CDR1 ENHRY and CDR2 SYGVKD. Trimming cost V 6 bases and J 4 bases; bases outside gene matches: 8. The CDR3 reads CAIRGDSESTEAFF. For the CDR3, the DNA is TGTGCCATCAGAGGGGACAGCGAGAGCACTGAAGCTTTCTTT.

This clone was found a few times. The V gene is TRBV7-3, the J gene TRBJ2-5; 7 nucleotides line up with TRBD2. The V segment lost 5 bases and the J segment 4 bases; nucleotides outside the gene matches: 4. This CDR3 is 13 amino acids long. Germline V gene lookup returns CDR1 SGHTA and CDR2 FQGTGA. CDR3 in amino acids: CASSVSGGETQYF. The DNA for the CDR3 is TGTGCCAGCAGCGTTTCGGGGGGAGAGACCCAGTACTTC.

The chain couples TRBV7-2 to TRBJ1-5; D unresolved. Trimming stripped 1 base from V and 11 bases from J, with 15 bases between. CDR1 and CDR2 (germline): SGHTA, FQGNSA. The CDR3 is made up of 14 amino acids. Written as DNA, the CDR3 is TGTGCCAGCAGCTTAGTTGGTTCAAGAGAGGCCCAGCATTTT. The encoded protein is CASSLVGSREAQHF. The variable domain in full, completed from reference TRBV7-2 and TRBJ1-5, reads GAGVSQSPSNKVTEKGKDVELRCDPISGHTALYWYRQSLGQGLEFLIYFQGNSAPDKSGLPSDRFSAERTGGSVSTLTIQRTQQEDSAVYLCASSLVGSREAQHFGDGTRLSIL.

V usage is TRBV7-9 and J usage is TRBJ2-3, with TRBD1 identical over 7 bases. There are 12 residues in the CDR3. J gave up 5 bases and V 7 bases, and 3 bases lay outside the gene matches. Germline lookup yields CDR1 SEHNR and CDR2 FQNEAQ (reference sequence). DNA for the CDR3: TGTGCCAGCAATCAGGGGGAAGATACGCAGTATTTT. Translation: CASNQGEDTQYF.

The chain carries TRBV7-3 and TRBJ2-7, with D tentatively TRBD1 (5 bases). The CDR3 covers 15 residues. V shed 5 bases and J shed 2 bases, with 16 bases lying between them. The germline V gene encodes CDR1 SGHTA and CDR2 FQGTGA. This CDR3 is CASSLDPGRAYEQYF. CDR3 DNA: TGTGCCAGCAGCCTAGACCCCGGCAGGGCCTACGAGCAGTACTTC.

The table lists this clone with a few counts. CDR3 nucleotide sequence: TGTGCCAGCACCAAAGCGCAAACCTACGAGCAGTACTTC. Translated: CASTKAQTYEQYF. The chain carries TRBV6-5 and TRBJ2-7; D uncertain. Germline CDR1 reads MNHEY; CDR2 reads SVGAGI. The CDR3 loop spans 13 amino acids. V lost 7 bases to trimming and J lost 2 bases, with 12 bases between them.

The V call is TRBV10-3, the J call TRBJ1-3, with no clear D. The CDR3 has 15 residues. Germline values: CDR1 ENHRY, CDR2 SYGVKD. V was clipped by 3 bases and J by 0 bases, with 9 bases between them. The CDR3, as DNA: TGTGCCATCAGTGACTCGACAAACTCTGGAAACACCATATATTTT. It codes for CAISDSTNSGNTIYF.

This clone was detected only once. The chain uses TRBV5-8 and TRBJ1-2; possible D gene TRBD1, 6 bases. Trimming left V 3 bases short and J 3 bases short, with 9 bases between. The germline V gene encodes CDR1 SGHTS and CDR2 YDEGEE. The CDR3 contains 13 residues. This CDR3 reads CASSWTADYGYTF. In DNA form, the CDR3 reads TGTGCCAGCAGCTGGACAGCTGACTATGGCTACACCTTC.

The chain couples TRBV28 to TRBJ1-2, with D maybe TRBD1 (6 bases). The CDR3 covers 12 residues. Germline values: CDR1 MDHEN, CDR2 SYDVKM. Trimming took 3 bases from V and 6 from J, leaving 8 bases between them. DNA for the CDR3: TGTGCCAGCAGTTTGAGGGACAATGGCTACACCTTC. It yields the protein CASSLRDNGYTF.

The V and J genes are TRBV18 and TRBJ2-2; D uncertain. Trimming shortened V by 0 bases and J by 2 bases, and 10 bases separated the two germline ends. This CDR3 is 16 amino acids long. CDR1 is KGHSH and CDR2 is LQKENI in the germline V gene. The CDR3 is CASSPPSNRNTGELFF. CDR3 nucleotide sequence: TGTGCCAGCTCACCACCGTCCAACAGAAACACCGGGGAGCTGTTTTTT.

This chain connects TRBV9 to TRBJ2-7, with D maybe TRBD2 (5 bases). The V gene's germline CDR1 is SGDLS and CDR2 YYNGEE. V gave up 0 bases and J gave up 3 bases, with 16 bases separating them. The CDR3 covers 16 residues. CDR3 DNA: TGTGCCAGCAGCGTAGGGGCGAGGGTACAACGCTACGAGCAGTACTTC. Translation gives CASSVGARVQRYEQYF.

V is TRBV2 and J is TRBJ1-5, with D unclear. Germline V gene lookup returns CDR1 SNHLY and CDR2 FYNNEI. The CDR3 has 13 amino acids. Trimming stripped 7 bases from V and 2 bases from J, with 9 bases between. CDR3 sequence reads: CASKSTGNQPQHF. The CDR3, as DNA: TGTGCCAGCAAGTCTACTGGCAATCAGCCCCAGCATTTT. Full variable domain (remainder filled in from reference TRBV2 and TRBJ1-5): EPEVTQTPSHQVTQMGQEVILRCVPISNHLYFYWYRQILGQKVEFLVSFYNNEISEKSEIFDDQFSVERPDGSNFTLKIRSTKLEDSAMYFCASKSTGNQPQHFGDGTRLSIL.

The chain has TRBV10-3 and TRBJ1-3; D possibly corresponds to TRBD1 (6 bases). The CDR3 runs 15 residues. The V gene's germline CDR1 is ENHRY and CDR2 SYGVKD. V gave up 8 bases and J gave up 0 bases, with 14 bases separating them. The CDR3 sequence is CAIRAGQFSGNTIYF. In DNA, the CDR3 is TGTGCCATCCGTGCCGGACAGTTCTCTGGAAACACCATATATTTT.

V usage is TRBV5-1 and J usage is TRBJ1-1; the match to TRBD1 covers 7 bases. This CDR3 comprises 15 residues. V was clipped by 0 bases and J by 3 bases; unmatched bases: 5. In germline, CDR1 is SGHRS, CDR2 YFSETQ. This chain's CDR3 is CASSLGGQLYTEAFF. Written as DNA, the CDR3 is TGCGCCAGCAGCTTGGGGGGACAGCTTTACACTGAAGCTTTCTTT.